This T cell receptor beta chain appears in the sequencing data of a study of T cells in localized non-small cell lung cancer. Repertoires were generated with immunoSEQ multiplex PCR, while TCRdb's copy carries only in-frame clones and drops some. This table holds 90,000 to 100,000 clones, approximately 90% found once. Germline trimming cut 10 bases from V and 0 bases from J; bases unmatched to any gene: 3. Germline assignment: CDR1 SGHDN and CDR2 FVKESK. This CDR3 spans 12 amino acids. Sequences were derived from PBMCs, sampled before any cancer treatment. The receptor was isolated from a woman aged 40-75 years with stage II squamous cell lung carcinoma. The chain combines TRBV14 with TRBJ2-7, with 7 bases that match TRBD2. CDR3 coding DNA: TGTGCCACCGGACTAGTCTCCTACGAGCAGTACTTC. Its protein is CATGLVSYEQYF.